Below are 8 T cell receptor beta chains sequenced from a single sample in a study of PD-L1 blockade in urothelial cancer. Produced via immunoSEQ multiplex PCR; TCRdb's table is partial and in-frame only. The data contain more than 35,000 clones, 82% of them singletons. Sequenced material: PBMCs, taken around atezolizumab (anti-PD-L1) treatment. These receptors came from an older man with urothelial cancer.

This clone was seen once. V gene TRBV11-1 combines with J gene TRBJ2-7, with a possible D match to TRBD1 (6 bases). Germline lookup yields CDR1 SGHAT and CDR2 FQDESV (reference sequence). This CDR3 has 15 residues. The V end was cut by 5 bases, the J end by 2 bases, with 16 bases between. CDR3 bases: TGTGCCAGCAGCCGGACAGCGTGGCAAACCTACGAGCAGTACTTC. Protein sequence: CASSRTAWQTYEQYF.

This clone has more than one count but fewer than ten. The chain joins TRBV7-2 to TRBJ1-2; D is uncertain. The germline V gene has CDR1 SGHTA and CDR2 FQGNSA. V lost 2 bases to trimming and J lost 4 bases, with 11 bases between them. The CDR3 consists of 14 residues. Here the CDR3 reads CASSLSQASYGYTF. The CDR3, as DNA: TGTGCCAGCAGCTTATCCCAGGCTTCCTATGGCTACACCTTC. The variable domain in full, with the rest retrieved from reference TRBV7-2 and TRBJ1-2, is GAGVSQSPSNKVTEKGKDVELRCDPISGHTALYWYRQSLGQGLEFLIYFQGNSAPDKSGLPSDRFSAERTGGSVSTLTIQRTQQEDSAVYLCASSLSQASYGYTFGSGTRLTVV.

This rearrangement joins TRBV4-1 to TRBJ1-2; 10 bases fit TRBD1. Germline lookup yields CDR1 MGHRA and CDR2 YSYEKL. V shed 4 bases and J 5 bases; nucleotides not matched to a gene: 19. CDR3 length: 19 residues. CDR3 sequence: CASSPRTGDRGGSWYGYTF. The CDR3 nucleotides are TGCGCCAGCAGCCCCCGAACCGGGGACAGGGGTGGCAGTTGGTATGGCTACACCTTC.

The chain carries TRBV7-2 and TRBJ1-1, with 8 nucleotides matching TRBD1. After removal of 5 bases from V and 10 bases from J, the junction contained 6 bases not matched to a gene. The CDR3 is 12 amino acids. The germline CDR1 and CDR2 sequences are SGHTA and FQGNSA. CDR3 DNA sequence: TGTGCCAGCAGCCCGACGACAGGGGTAGCTTTCTTT. Amino acid sequence: CASSPTTGVAFF.

The chain carries TRBV4-3 and TRBJ2-7, with a tentative D call TRBD2 (5 bases). This CDR3 region has 19 residues. Germline V lookup: CDR1 LGHNA, CDR2 YSLEER. Trimming stripped 0 bases from V and 0 bases from J, with 21 bases between. The CDR3 region is CASSQDMTTTRTHSYEQYF. CDR3 nucleotide sequence: TGCGCCAGCAGCCAAGATATGACTACCACACGAACCCACTCCTACGAGCAGTACTTC.

This clone was seen only once. The chain links TRBV6-6 to TRBJ1-5; tentative D call: TRBD1 (5 bases). The V end lost 5 bases, the J end lost 3 bases, and 8 bases lay between the germline ends. CDR1 and CDR2 from the germline V gene are MNHNY and SVGAGI (reference sequence). The length of the CDR3 is 13 residues. The CDR3 region has the DNA TGTGCCAGCAGTACAGGATACAATCAGCCCCAGCATTTT. It codes for CASSTGYNQPQHF.

This chain links TRBV9 with TRBJ2-3, with 11 bases matching TRBD2. From germline, CDR1 is SGDLS and CDR2 YYNGEE. The CDR3 runs to 16 residues. V gave up 1 base and J gave up 0 bases; unmatched junction bases: 1. The CDR3 coding sequence is TGTGCCAGCAGCGTACTAGCGGGGGGTAGCACAGATACGCAGTATTTT. Translated, it gives CASSVLAGGSTDTQYF. The full variable domain, in which reference TRBV9 and TRBJ2-3 provide the parts outside the CDR3, is DSGVTQTPKHLITATGQRVTLRCSPRSGDLSVYWYQQSLDQGLQFLIQYYNGEERAKGNILERFSAQQFPDLHSELNLSSLELGDSALYFCASSVLAGGSTDTQYFGPGTRLTVL.

The CDR3 bases are TGTGCCAGCAGTGGCAGAGCGGGAGCTTTCTCAGATACGCAGTATTTT. This encodes CASSGRAGAFSDTQYF. The genes are TRBV5-5 and TRBJ2-3, with TRBD2 identical over 8 bases. CDR1 and CDR2 from the germline V gene are SGHKS and YYEKEE (reference sequence). The CDR3 loop spans 16 amino acids. Trimming took 5 bases from V and 4 from J; bases not matched to a gene: 12.